This T cell receptor (beta chain) is drawn from a study of blood T cell repertoires in COVID-19. The table lists this clone with a few counts. Only in-frame clones appear in the TCRdb table, and some are missing; sequencing was by immunoSEQ multiplex PCR. This sample carries hundreds of thousands of clones, 89% of them seen once, and the ten largest clones take roughly 6.5%. The CDR3 loop spans 16 amino acids. Unmatched junction bases numbered 6, after V lost 3 bases and J lost 4 bases. Per the germline V gene, CDR1 is LGHNA and CDR2 is YSLEER. This chain joins TRBV4-3 and TRBJ2-1; 10 positions match TRBD2. This TCR derives from a man in his sixties who had recovered from COVID-19. Input material: peripheral blood. The CDR3 loop reads CASSQSLAGNYNEQFF. DNA for the CDR3: TGCGCCAGCAGCCAGTCACTAGCGGGGAATTACAATGAGCAGTTCTTC.